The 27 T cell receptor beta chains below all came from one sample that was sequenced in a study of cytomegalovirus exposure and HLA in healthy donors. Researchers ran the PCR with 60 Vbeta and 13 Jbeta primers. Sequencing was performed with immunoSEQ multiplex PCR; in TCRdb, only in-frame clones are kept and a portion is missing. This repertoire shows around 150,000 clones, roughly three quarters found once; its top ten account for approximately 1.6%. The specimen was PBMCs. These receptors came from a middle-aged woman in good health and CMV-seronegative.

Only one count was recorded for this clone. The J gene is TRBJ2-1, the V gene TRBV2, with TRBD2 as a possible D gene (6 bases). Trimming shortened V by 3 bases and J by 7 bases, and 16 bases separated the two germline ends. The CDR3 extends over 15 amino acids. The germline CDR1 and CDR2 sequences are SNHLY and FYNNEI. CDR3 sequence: CASSDGGRSRNEQFF. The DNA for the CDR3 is TGTGCCAGCAGTGATGGGGGGAGGAGTAGGAATGAGCAGTTCTTC.

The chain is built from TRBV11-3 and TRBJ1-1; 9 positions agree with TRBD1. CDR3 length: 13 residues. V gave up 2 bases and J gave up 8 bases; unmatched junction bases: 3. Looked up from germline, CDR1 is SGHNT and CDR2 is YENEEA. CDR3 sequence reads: CASSLWGQGEAFF. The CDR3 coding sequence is TGTGCCAGCAGCTTATGGGGACAGGGAGAAGCTTTCTTT.

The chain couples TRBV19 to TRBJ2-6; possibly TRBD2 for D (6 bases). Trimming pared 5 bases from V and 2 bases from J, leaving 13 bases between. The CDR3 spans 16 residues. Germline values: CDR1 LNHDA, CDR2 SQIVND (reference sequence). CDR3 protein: CASSATTSTGANVLTF. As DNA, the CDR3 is TGTGCCAGTAGTGCCACGACTAGTACTGGGGCCAACGTCCTGACTTTC.

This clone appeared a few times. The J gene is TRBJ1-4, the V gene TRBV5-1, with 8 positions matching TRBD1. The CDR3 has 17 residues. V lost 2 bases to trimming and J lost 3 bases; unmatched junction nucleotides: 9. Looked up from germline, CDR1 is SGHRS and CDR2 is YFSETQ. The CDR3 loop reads CASSLNGQGKSNEKLFF. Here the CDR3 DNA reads TGCGCCAGCAGCTTAAACGGACAGGGAAAATCTAATGAAAAACTGTTTTTT.

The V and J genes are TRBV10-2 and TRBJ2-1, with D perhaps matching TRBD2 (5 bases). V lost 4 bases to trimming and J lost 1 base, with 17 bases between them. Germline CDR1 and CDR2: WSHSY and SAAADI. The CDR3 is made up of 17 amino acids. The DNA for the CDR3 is TGCGCCAGCAGTGGTCCGTTAGCGAGAGCGTCCTACAATGAGCAGTTCTTC. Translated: CASSGPLARASYNEQFF.

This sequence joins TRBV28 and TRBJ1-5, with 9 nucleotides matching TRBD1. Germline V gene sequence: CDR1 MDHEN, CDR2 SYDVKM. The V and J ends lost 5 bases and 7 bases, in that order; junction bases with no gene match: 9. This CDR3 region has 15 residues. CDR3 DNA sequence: TGTGCCAGCAGTAATTTAGGGACAGGGCGGCAGCCCCAGCATTTT. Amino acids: CASSNLGTGRQPQHF.

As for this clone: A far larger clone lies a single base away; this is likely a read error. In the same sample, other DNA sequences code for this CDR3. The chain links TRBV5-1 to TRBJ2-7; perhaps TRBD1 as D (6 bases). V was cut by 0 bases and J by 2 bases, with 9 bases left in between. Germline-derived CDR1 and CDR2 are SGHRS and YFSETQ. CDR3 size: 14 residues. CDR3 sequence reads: CASSLGGTTYEQYF. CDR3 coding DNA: TGCGCCAGCAGCTTGGGTGGGACAACCTACGAGCAGTACTTC.

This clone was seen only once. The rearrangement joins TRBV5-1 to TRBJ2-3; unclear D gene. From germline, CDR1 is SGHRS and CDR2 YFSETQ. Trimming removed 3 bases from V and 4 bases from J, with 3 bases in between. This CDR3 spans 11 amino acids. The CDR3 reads CASSSADTQYF. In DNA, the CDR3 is TGCGCCAGCAGCTCCGCAGATACGCAGTATTTT.

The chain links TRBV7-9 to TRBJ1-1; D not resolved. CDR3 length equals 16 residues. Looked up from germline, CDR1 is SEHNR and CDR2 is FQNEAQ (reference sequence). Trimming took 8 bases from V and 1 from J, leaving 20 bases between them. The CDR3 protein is CASSETGLLGNTEAFF. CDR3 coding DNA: TGTGCCAGCTCAGAAACGGGTCTGCTAGGGAACACTGAAGCTTTCTTT.

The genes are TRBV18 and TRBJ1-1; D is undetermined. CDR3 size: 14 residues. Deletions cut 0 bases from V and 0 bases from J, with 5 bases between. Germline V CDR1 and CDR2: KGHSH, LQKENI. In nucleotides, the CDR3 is TGTGCCAGCTCACCACCTGGAGTGAACACTGAAGCTTTCTTT. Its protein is CASSPPGVNTEAFF.

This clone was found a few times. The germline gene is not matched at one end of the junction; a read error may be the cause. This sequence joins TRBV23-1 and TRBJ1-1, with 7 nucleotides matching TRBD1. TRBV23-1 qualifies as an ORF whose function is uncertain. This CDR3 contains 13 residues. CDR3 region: CASSLDRDTEAFF. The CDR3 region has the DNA TGCGCCAGCAGTCTCGACAGGGACACTGAGGCTTTCTTT.

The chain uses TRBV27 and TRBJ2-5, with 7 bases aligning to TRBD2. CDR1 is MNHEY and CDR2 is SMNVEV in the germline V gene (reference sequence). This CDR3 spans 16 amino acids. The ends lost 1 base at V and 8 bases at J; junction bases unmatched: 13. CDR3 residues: CASSLLVEGGHGTQYF. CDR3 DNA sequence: TGTGCCAGCAGTTTATTGGTAGAGGGAGGGCATGGAACCCAGTACTTC.

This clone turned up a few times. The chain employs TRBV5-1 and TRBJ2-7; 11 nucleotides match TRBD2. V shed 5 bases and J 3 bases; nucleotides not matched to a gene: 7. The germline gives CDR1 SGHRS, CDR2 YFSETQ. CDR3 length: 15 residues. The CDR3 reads CASRYRTSGLYEQYF. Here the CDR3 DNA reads TGCGCCAGCAGGTACCGGACTAGCGGGCTCTACGAGCAGTACTTC.

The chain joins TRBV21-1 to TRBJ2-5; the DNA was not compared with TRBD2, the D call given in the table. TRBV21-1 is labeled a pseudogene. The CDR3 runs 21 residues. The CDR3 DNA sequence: TGTGCCAGCAGCAAAGAAAACCGTTTTATATCTAGCTCCCCTTTCCAAGAGACCCAGTACTTC. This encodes CASSKENRFISSSPFQETQYF.

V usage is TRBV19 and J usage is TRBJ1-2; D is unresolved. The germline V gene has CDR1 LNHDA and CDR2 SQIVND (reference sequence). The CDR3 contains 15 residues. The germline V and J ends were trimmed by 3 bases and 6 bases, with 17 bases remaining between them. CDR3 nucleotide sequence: TGTGCCAGTAGTATCCCCCCAGGTACGAGGGATGGCTACACCTTC. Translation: CASSIPPGTRDGYTF.

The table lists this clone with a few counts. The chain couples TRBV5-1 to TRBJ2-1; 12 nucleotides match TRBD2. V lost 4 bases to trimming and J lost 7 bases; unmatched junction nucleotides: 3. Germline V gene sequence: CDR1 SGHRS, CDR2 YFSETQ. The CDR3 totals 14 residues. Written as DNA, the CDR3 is TGCGCCAGCAGCCCCGGACTAGCGGGGAATGAGCAGTTCTTC. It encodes CASSPGLAGNEQFF.

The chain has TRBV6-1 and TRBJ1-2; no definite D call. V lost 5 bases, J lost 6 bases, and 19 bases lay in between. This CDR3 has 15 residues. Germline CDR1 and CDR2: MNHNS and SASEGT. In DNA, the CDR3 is TGTGCCAGCAGTCCCCGGAGTTTGTCCGGTAATGGCTACACCTTC. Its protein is CASSPRSLSGNGYTF.

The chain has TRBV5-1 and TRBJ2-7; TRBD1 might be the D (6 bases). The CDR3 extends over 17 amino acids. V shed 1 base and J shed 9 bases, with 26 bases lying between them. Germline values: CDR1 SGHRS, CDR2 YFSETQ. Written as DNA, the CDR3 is TGCGCCAGCAGCTTGAGTTCCTGGACAGCGGCATCGTCGGGGCAGTACTTC. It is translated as CASSLSSWTAASSGQYF. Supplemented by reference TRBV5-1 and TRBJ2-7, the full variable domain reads KAGVTQTPRYLIKTRGQQVTLSCSPISGHRSVSWYQQTPGQGLQFLFEYFSETQRNKGNFPGRFSGRQFSNSRSEMNVSTLELGDSALYLCASSLSSWTAASSGQYFGPGTRLTVT.

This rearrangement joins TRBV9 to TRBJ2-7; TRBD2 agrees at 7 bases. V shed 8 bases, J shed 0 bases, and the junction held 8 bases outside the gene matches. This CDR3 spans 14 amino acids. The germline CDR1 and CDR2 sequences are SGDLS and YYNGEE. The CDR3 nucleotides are TGTGCCAGTGGGGGGGGTAGGAGCTCCTACGAGCAGTACTTC. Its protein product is CASGGGRSSYEQYF.

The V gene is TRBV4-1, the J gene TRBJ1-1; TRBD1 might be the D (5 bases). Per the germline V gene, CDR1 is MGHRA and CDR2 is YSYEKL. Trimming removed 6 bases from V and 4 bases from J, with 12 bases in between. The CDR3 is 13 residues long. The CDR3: CASRITRATEAFF. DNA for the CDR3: TGCGCCAGCAGAATTACCAGGGCCACTGAAGCTTTCTTT.

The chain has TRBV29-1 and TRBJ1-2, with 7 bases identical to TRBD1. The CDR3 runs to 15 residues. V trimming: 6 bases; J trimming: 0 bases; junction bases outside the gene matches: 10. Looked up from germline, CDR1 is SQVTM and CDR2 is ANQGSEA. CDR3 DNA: TGCAGCGTGGTGGCAGGGGGGACCGCTAACTATGGCTACACCTTC. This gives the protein CSVVAGGTANYGYTF.

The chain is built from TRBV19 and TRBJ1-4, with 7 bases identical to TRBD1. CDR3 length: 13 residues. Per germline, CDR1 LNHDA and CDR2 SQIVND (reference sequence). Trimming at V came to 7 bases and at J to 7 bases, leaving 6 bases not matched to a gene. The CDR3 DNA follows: TGTGCCAGTAACGACAGGGCTGGTGAAAAACTGTTTTTT. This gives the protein CASNDRAGEKLFF.

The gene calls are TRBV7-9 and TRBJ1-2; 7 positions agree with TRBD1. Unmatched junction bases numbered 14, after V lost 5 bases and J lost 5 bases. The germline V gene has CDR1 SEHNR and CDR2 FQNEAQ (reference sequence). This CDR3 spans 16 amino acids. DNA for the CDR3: TGTGCCAGCAGCCCCTCCGCCAAGACAGGGCGATATGGCTACACCTTC. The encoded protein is CASSPSAKTGRYGYTF.

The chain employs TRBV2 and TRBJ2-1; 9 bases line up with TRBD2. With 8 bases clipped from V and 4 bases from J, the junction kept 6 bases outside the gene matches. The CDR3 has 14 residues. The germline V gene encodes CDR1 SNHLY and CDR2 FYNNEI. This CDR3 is CASHTGLAYNEQFF. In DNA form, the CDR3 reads TGTGCCAGCCACACGGGACTAGCTTACAATGAGCAGTTCTTC. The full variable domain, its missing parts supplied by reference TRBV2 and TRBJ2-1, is EPEVTQTPSHQVTQMGQEVILRCVPISNHLYFYWYRQILGQKVEFLVSFYNNEISEKSEIFDDQFSVERPDGSNFTLKIRSTKLEDSAMYFCASHTGLAYNEQFFGPGTRLTVL.

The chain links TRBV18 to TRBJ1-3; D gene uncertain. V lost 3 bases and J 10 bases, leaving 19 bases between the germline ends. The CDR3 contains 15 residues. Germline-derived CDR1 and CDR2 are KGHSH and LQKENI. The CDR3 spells CASSPRTGEERTIYF. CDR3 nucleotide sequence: TGTGCCAGCTCACCTAGAACCGGGGAGGAAAGGACCATATATTTT.

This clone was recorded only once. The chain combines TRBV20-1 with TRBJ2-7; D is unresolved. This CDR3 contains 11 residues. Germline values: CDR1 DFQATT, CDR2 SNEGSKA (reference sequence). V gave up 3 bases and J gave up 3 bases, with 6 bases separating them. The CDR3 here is CSASDIYEQYF. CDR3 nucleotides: TGCAGTGCTAGCGACATCTACGAGCAGTACTTC.

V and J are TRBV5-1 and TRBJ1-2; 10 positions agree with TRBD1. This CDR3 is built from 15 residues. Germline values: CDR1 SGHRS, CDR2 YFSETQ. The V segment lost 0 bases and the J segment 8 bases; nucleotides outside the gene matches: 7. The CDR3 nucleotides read TGCGCCAGCAGCTTGGGGTCGACAGGGGGCGAAGGCTACACCTTC. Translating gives CASSLGSTGGEGYTF.